This T cell receptor beta chain was identified in a study of cytomegalovirus exposure and HLA in healthy donors. Findings and caveats of the study: In a later analysis, at a false discovery rate of 0.05, 15,000 to 20,000 TCR beta sequences matched HLA alleles. Analyses of presence/absence relied on an assumption of roughly uniform sequencing depth across donors.

Germline V gene data show CDR1 as LNHDA and CDR2 as SQIVND (reference sequence). V lost 7 bases and J 5 bases, leaving 11 bases between the germline ends. This CDR3 is 12 amino acids long. Sampled while nominally healthy, donors likely had unrecorded immune exposures. This clone was observed once. The antigen remains unidentified. In the PCR, 60 Vbeta and 13 Jbeta primers were used. Sequencing was performed with immunoSEQ multiplex PCR; in TCRdb, only in-frame clones are kept and a portion is missing. The table records some 100,000 clones, around 79% of them present only once. The specimen sequenced was PBMCs. V and J are TRBV19 and TRBJ1-1; no firm D call. The source of this sequence is a male donor in good health and CMV-seropositive. As DNA, the CDR3 is TGTGCCAGTAAGGAGCGTGGGACTGAAGCTTTCTTT. Translating it yields CASKERGTEAFF.